What follows describes a single TCR beta chain. This specimen comes from a study of blood T cell repertoires in COVID-19. Overall study context: Some COVID-19 samples were acute and others convalescent; all came from the United States, Italy and Spain. PBMCs, B-cell-depleted T cells, or T cells provided the cDNA or gDNA that made up the material.

Enrolment of Seattle patients took place during active infection, and they were followed longitudinally. In the authors' workflow: Researchers report that nucleated cell counts were estimated from reference gene primer amplification. TCRdb's copy holds only in-frame clones and misses some; the assay was immunoSEQ multiplex PCR. V, J and clone size are those of that table, while D and trimming were read from the DNA. Here the sample spans some 290,000 clones, 88% being singletons. The CDR3 length is 16 residues. The sequenced sample was peripheral blood. This receptor was identified in a woman aged 25 to 39 with COVID-19, enrolled during active disease. The gene calls are TRBV21-1 and TRBJ2-3; the tabulated D call, TRBD2, remains unverified against the DNA. TRBV21-1 is a documented pseudogene. The CDR3 sequence is CASSKGDVVAGDTQYF. The CDR3 nucleotides are TGTGCCAGCAGCAAAGGTGACGTGGTTGCGGGAGATACGCAGTATTTT.